This record covers a single TCR beta chain. Its antigen is undetermined. V dropped 6 bases and J dropped 2 bases, with 10 bases sitting between them. CDR1 SGHVS and CDR2 FNYEAQ come from the germline V gene. The CDR3 spans 13 residues. This sample is drawn from a study of OX40 agonist ivuxolimab in advanced cancers. Whole-study context: In this cohort, patients received ivuxolimab, an agonistic anti-OX40 (CD134) antibody. General observations from the study: The CD4+ and CD8+ T cells in the blood had expanded clonally by week 6 at 0.1 to 3.0 mg/kg.

Profiled with immunoSEQ multiplex PCR; TCRdb holds only in-frame clones, not every one. Of 25,000 to 30,000 clones in the sample, 80% to 90% are singletons; the top ten hold around 16%. Sampling times: baseline, cycle 4 day 1, cycle 7 day 1. This TCR derives from an adult with an advanced solid tumor such as melanoma, head and neck, liver or kidney cancer. The genes are TRBV7-6 and TRBJ1-1; D may be TRBD1 (5 bases). The specimen comprised CD4+ or CD8+ T cells sorted from blood, sampled in a trial of the OX40 agonist ivuxolimab. The CDR3 sequence is CASRGGPNTEAFF. CDR3 coding DNA: TGTGCCAGCAGGGGGGGACCAAACACTGAAGCTTTCTTT. Filled out from reference TRBV7-6 and TRBJ1-1, the complete variable domain reads GAGVSQSPRYKVTKRGQDVALRCDPISGHVSLYWYRQALGQGPEFLTYFNYEAQQDKSGLPNDRFSAERPEGSISTLTIQRTEQRDSAMYRCASRGGPNTEAFFGQGTRLTVV.